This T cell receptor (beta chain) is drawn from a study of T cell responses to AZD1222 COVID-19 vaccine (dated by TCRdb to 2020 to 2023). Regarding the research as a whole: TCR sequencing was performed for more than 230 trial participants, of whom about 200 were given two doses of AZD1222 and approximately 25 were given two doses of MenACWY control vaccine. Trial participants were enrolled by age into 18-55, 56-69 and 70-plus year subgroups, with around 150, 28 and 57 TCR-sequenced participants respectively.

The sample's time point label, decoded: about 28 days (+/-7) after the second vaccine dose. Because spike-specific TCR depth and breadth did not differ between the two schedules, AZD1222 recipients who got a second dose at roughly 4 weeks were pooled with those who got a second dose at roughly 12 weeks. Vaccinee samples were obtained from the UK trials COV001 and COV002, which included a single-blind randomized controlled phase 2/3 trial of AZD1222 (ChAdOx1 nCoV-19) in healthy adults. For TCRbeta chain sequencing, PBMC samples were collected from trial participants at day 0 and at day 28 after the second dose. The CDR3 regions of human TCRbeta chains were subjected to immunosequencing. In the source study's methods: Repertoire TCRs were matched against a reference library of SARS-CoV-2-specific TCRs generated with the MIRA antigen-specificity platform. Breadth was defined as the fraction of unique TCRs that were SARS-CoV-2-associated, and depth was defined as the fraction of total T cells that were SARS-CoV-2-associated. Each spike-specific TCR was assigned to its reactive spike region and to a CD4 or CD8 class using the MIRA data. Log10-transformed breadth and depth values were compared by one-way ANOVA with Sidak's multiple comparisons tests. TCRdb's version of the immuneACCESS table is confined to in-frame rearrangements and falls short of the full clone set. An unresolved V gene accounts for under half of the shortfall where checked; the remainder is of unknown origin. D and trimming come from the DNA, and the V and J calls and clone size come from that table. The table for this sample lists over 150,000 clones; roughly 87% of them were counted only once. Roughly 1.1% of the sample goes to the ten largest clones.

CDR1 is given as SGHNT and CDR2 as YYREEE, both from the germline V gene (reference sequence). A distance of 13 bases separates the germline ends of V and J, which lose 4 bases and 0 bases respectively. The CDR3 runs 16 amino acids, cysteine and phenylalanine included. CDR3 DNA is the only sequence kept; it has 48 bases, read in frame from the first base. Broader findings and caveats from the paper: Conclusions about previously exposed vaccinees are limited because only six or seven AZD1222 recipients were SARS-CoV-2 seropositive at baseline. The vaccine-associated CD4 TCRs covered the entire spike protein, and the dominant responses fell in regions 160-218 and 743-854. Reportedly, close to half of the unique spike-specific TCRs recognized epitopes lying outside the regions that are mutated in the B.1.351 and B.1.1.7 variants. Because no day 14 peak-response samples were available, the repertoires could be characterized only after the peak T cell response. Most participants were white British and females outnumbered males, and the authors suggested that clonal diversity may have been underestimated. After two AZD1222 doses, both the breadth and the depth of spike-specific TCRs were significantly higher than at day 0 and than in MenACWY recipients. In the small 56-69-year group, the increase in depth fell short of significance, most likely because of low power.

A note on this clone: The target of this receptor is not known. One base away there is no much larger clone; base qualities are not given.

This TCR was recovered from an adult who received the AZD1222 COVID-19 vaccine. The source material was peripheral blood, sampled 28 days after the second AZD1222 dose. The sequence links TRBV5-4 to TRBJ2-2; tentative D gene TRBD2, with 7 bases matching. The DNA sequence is TGTGCCAGCAGCCGGGGGGCGGGGTCGAACACCGGGGAGCTGTTTTTT. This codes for CASSRGAGSNTGELFF.